A single sample is the source of the 3 T cell receptor beta chains below, sequenced in a study of T cell responses to AZD1222 COVID-19 vaccine. Clones were read by immunoSEQ multiplex PCR, and TCRdb kept only the in-frame ones, dropping some. The data show fewer than 150,000 clones, roughly 90% seen once. Sequencing was performed on peripheral blood, taken 28 days after the second AZD1222 dose. These receptors all come from an adult who received the AZD1222 COVID-19 vaccine.

The genes are TRBV28 and TRBJ1-1; possibly TRBD1 for D (5 bases). Trimming cost V 7 bases and J 2 bases, with 11 bases left between them. The CDR3 consists of 13 residues. Germline CDR1 and CDR2: MDHEN and SYDVKM. The CDR3 sequence is CASTGTLNTEAFF. DNA of the CDR3: TGTGCCAGCACCGGGACCCTAAACACTGAAGCTTTCTTT.

This sequence joins TRBV2 and TRBJ1-2, with D hard to call. Trimming removed 5 bases from V and 0 bases from J, with 10 bases in between. In germline, CDR1 is SNHLY, CDR2 FYNNEI. This CDR3 spans 14 amino acids. The CDR3 DNA is TGTGCCAGCAGTCGATCCCGAGCTAACTATGGCTACACCTTC. This gives the protein CASSRSRANYGYTF.

The chain joins TRBV2 to TRBJ1-5, with unresolved D. Germline lookup yields CDR1 SNHLY and CDR2 FYNNEI. The V gene lost 6 bases and the J gene lost 0 bases, with 12 bases spanning the gap. The CDR3 loop spans 15 amino acids. CDR3 sequence: CASRLRGVSNQPQHF. As DNA, the CDR3 is TGTGCCAGCAGACTTCGGGGTGTTAGCAATCAGCCCCAGCATTTT. The full variable domain, its missing parts supplied by reference TRBV2 and TRBJ1-5, is EPEVTQTPSHQVTQMGQEVILRCVPISNHLYFYWYRQILGQKVEFLVSFYNNEISEKSEIFDDQFSVERPDGSNFTLKIRSTKLEDSAMYFCASRLRGVSNQPQHFGDGTRLSIL.